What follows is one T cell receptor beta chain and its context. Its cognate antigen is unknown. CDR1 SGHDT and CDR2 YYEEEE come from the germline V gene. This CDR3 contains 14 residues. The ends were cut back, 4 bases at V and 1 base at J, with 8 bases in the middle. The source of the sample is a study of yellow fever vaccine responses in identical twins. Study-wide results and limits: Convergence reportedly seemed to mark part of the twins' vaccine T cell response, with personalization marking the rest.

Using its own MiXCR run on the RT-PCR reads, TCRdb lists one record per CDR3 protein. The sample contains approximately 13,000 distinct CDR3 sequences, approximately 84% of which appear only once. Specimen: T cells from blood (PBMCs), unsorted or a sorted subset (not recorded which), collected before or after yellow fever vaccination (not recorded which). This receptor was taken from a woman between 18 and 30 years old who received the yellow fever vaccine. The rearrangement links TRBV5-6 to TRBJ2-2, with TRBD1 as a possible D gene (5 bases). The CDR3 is CASSNQGNTGELFF. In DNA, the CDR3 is TGTGCCAGCAGCAATCAGGGGAACACCGGGGAGCTGTTTTTT.